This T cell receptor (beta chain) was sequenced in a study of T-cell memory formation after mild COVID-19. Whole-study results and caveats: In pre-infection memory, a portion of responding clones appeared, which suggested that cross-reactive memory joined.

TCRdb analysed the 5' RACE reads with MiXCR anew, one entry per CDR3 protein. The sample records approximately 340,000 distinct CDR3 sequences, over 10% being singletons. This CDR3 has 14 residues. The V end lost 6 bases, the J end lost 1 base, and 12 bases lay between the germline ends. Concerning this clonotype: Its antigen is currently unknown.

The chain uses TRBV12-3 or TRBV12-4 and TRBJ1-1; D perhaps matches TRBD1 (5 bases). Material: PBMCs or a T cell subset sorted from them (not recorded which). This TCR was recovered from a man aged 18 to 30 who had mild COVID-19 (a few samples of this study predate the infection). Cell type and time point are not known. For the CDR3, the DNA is TGTGCCAGCAGCTCGGGACTTAGGAACACTGAAGCTTTCTTT. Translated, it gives CASSSGLRNTEAFF.